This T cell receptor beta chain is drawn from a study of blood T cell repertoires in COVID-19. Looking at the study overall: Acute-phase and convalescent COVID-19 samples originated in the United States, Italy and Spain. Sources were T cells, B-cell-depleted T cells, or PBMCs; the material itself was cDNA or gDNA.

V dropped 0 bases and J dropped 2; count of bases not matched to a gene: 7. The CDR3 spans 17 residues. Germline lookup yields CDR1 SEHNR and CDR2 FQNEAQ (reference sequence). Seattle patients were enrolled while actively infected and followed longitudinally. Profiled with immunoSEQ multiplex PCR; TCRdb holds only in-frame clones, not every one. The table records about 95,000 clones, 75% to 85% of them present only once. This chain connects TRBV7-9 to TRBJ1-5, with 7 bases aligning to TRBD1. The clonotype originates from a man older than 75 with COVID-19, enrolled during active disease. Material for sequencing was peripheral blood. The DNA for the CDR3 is TGTGCCAGCAGCTTAGCTCGAGAGGGGGCTGGCAATCAGCCCCAGCATTTT. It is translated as CASSLAREGAGNQPQHF.